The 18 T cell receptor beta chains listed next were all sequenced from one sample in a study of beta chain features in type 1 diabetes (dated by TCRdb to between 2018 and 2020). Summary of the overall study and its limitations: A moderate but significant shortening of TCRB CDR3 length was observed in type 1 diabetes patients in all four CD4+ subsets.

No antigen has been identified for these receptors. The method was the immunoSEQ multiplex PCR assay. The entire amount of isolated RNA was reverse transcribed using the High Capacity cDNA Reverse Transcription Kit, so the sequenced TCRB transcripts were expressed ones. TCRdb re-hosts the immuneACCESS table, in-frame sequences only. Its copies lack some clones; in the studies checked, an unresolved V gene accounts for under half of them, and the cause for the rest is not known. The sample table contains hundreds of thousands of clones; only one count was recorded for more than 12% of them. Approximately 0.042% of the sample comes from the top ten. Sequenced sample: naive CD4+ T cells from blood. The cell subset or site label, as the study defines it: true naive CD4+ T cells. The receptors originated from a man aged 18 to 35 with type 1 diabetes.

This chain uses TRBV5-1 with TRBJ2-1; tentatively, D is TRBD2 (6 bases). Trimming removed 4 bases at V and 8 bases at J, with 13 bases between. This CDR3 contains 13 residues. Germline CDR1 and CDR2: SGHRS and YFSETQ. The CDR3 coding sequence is TGCGCCAGCAGCCTAGGACTAAACGATGAGCAGTTCTTC. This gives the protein CASSLGLNDEQFF.

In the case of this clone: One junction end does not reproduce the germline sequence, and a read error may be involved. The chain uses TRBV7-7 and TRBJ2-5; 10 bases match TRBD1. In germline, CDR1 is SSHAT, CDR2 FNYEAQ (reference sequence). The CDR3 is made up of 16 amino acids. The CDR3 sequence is CASSPSVGTGAGTQYF. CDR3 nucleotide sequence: TGTGCTAGCAGCCCCAGTGTCGGGACAGGGGCTGGTACCCAGTACTTC.

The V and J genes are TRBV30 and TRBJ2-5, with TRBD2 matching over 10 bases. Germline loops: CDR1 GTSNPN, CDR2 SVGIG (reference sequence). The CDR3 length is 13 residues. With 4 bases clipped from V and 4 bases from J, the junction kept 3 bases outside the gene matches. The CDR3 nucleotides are TGTGCCTGGACGCTAGCGGGAGTAGAGACCCAGTACTTC. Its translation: CAWTLAGVETQYF. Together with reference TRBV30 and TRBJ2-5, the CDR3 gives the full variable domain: SQTIHQWPATLVQPVGSPLSLECTVEGTSNPNLYWYRQAAGRGLQLLFYSVGIGQISSEVPQNLSASRPQDRQFILSSKKLLLSDSGFYLCAWTLAGVETQYFGPGTRLLVL.

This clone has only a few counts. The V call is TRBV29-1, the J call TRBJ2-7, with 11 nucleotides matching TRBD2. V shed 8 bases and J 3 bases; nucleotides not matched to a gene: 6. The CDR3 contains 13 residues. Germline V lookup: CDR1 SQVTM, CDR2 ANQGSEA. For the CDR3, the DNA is TGCAGCACAGGGGGACTAGCGGTCTACGAGCAGTACTTC. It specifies CSTGGLAVYEQYF.

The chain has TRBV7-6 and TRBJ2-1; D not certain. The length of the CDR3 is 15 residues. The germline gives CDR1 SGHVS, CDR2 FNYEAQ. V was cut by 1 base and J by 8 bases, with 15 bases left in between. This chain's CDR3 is CASSLEYKGRDEQFF. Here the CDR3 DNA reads TGTGCCAGCAGCTTAGAGTATAAGGGTCGGGATGAGCAGTTCTTC.

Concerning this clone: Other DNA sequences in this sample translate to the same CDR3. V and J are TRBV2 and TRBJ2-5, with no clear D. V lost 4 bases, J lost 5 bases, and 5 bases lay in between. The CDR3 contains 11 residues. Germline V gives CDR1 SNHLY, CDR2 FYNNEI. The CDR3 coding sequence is TGTGCCAGCAGTGGATGGGAGACCCAGTACTTC. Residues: CASSGWETQYF. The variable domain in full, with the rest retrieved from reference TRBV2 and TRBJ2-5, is EPEVTQTPSHQVTQMGQEVILRCVPISNHLYFYWYRQILGQKVEFLVSFYNNEISEKSEIFDDQFSVERPDGSNFTLKIRSTKLEDSAMYFCASSGWETQYFGPGTRLLVL.

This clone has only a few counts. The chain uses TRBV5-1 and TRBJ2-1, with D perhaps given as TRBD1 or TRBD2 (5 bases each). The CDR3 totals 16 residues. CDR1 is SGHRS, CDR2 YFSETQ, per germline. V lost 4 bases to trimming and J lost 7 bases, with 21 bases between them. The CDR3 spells CASSTTGTTLGNEQFF. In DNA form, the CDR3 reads TGCGCCAGCAGCACAACCGGGACGACACTGGGTAATGAGCAGTTCTTC.

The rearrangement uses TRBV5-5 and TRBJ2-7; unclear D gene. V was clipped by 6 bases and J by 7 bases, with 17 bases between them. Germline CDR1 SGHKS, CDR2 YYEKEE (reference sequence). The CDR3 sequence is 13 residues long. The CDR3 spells CASNLNVDGEQYF. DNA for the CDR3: TGTGCCAGCAACCTTAACGTAGACGGGGAGCAGTACTTC.

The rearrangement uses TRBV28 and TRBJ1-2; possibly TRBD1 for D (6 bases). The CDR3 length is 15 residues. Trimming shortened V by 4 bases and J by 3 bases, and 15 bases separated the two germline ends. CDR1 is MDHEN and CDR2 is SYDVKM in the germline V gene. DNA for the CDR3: TGTGCCAGCAGTTACCCCGGGGGGCGGTACTATGGCTACACCTTC. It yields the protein CASSYPGGRYYGYTF.

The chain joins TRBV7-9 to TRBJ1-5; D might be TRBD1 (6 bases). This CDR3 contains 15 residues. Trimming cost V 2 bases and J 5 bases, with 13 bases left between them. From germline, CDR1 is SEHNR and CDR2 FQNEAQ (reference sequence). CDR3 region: CASSLKGGRDQPQHF. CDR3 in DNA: TGTGCCAGCAGCTTAAAAGGGGGGCGGGATCAGCCCCAGCATTTT.

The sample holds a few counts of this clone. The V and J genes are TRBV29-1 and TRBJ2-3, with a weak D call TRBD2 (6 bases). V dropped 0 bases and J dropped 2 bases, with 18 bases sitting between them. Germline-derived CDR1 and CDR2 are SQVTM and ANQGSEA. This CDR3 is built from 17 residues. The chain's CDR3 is CSVEDLRRGILTDTQYF. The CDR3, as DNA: TGCAGCGTTGAAGATCTTCGGCGGGGAATCCTCACAGATACGCAGTATTTT.

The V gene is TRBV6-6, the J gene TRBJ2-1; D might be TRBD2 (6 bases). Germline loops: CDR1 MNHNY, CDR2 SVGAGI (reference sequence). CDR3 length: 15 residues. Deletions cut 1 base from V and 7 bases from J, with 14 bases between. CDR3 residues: CASSYFGTPRNEQFF. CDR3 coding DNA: TGTGCCAGCAGTTACTTCGGGACTCCCCGAAATGAGCAGTTCTTC.

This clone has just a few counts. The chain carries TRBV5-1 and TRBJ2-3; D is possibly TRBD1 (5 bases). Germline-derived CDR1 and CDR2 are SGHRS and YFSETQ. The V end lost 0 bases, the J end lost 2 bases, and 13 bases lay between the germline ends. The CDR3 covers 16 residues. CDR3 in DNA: TGCGCCAGCAGCTTGGGGGCAGGGCCCTCCACAGATACGCAGTATTTT. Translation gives CASSLGAGPSTDTQYF.

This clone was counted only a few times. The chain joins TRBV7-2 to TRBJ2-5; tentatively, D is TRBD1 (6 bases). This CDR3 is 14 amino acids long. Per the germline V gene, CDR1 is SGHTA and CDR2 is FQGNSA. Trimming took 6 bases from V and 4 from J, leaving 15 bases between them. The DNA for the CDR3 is TGTGCCAGCAGTTCTCAGGGGTCCCGAGAGACCCAGTACTTC. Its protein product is CASSSQGSRETQYF.

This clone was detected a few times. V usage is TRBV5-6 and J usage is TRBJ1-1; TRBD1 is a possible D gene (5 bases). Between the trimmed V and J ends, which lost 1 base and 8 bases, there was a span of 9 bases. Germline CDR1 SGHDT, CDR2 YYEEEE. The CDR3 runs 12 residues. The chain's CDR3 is CASSLWAGEAFF. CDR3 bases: TGTGCCAGCAGCTTGTGGGCAGGGGAAGCTTTCTTT.

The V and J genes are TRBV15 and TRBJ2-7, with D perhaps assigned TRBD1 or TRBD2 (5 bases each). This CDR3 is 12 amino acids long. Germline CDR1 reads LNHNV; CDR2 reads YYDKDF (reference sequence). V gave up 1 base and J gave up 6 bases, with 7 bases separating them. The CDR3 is CATSRGGIEQYF. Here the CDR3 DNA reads TGTGCCACCAGCAGAGGGGGGATCGAGCAGTACTTC.

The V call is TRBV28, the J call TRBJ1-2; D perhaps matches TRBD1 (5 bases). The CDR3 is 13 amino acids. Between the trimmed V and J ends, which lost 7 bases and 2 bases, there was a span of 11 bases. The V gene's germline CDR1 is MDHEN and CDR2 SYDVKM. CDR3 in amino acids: CASNWGRNYGYTF. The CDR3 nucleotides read TGTGCCAGCAATTGGGGCAGAAACTATGGCTACACCTTC.

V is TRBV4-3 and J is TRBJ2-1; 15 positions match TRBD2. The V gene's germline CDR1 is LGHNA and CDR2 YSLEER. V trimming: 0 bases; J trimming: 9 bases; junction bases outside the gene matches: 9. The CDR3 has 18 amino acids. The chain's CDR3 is CASSQDPGLAGGNGEQFF. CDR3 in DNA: TGCGCCAGCAGCCAAGACCCCGGACTAGCGGGGGGGAATGGTGAGCAGTTCTTC.